This T cell receptor beta chain appears in the sequencing data of a study of identical twins. Overall study findings and caveats: In cord blood, abundant beta clonotypes had fewer insertions; memory showed no trend. Out-of-frame alpha sequences common to twins were enriched for low generation probability. Excess twin sharing in beta out-of-frame sequences was weaker.

MiXCR, run by TCRdb on the 5' RACE reads, gives a single entry per CDR3 protein. The repertoire holds 350,000 to 600,000 distinct CDR3 sequences, with more than 13% as singletons. With regard to this clonotype: Its antigen is as yet unknown.

These data also formed part of another study, on yellow fever vaccine responses in identical twins. This second report adds: Twins' T cell vaccine responses reportedly looked partly convergent, partly personalized.

The specimen sequenced was CD4+ T cells sorted from blood. This receptor was identified in a woman aged 18-35 years in good health.

The CDR3, as DNA: TGTGCCAGCAGGAGAGGGATGAACACTGAAGCTTTCTTT. Translating gives CASRRGMNTEAFF. The rearrangement uses TRBV28 and TRBJ1-1; no definite D call. Germline V gene data show CDR1 as MDHEN and CDR2 as SYDVKM. CDR3 length: 13 residues. V lost 6 bases and J 0 bases, leaving 8 bases between the germline ends.